One and the same sample provided the 30 T cell receptor beta chains below, sequenced in a study of CD8+CD57+ T cells in acquired aplastic anemia. Genomic DNA, the template, was used for profiling of the TCR beta VDJ and CDR3. TCRdb processed the reads anew with MiXCR; each CDR3 protein has one entry. The data contain 100,000 to 150,000 distinct CDR3 sequences, less than 45% of them singletons. The specimen sequenced was sorted CD4+, CD8+, or CD8+CD57+ T cells (not recorded which) from PBMCs. These receptors came from a human donor in good health, serving as a control.

In its sample, this clonotype was seen a few times. This may be a read error, as it is one base from a much larger clone. V is TRBV6-1 and J is TRBJ1-5; D perhaps matches TRBD1 (6 bases). CDR1 is MNHNS and CDR2 is SASEGT in the germline V gene. This CDR3 region has 13 residues. The chain's CDR3 is CASRDSYNQPRHF. In nucleotides, the CDR3 is TGTGCCAGCAGGGACAGCTACAATCAGCCCCGGCATTTT.

The V call is TRBV19, the J call TRBJ1-1, with no clear D. V was shortened by 3 bases and J by 4 bases, with 12 bases between the two germline ends. CDR1 and CDR2 from the germline V gene are LNHDA and SQIVND (reference sequence). The CDR3 runs to 14 residues. The CDR3 sequence: CASSMGRLITEAFF. CDR3 in DNA: TGTGCCAGTAGTATGGGCAGGCTGATCACTGAAGCTTTCTTT.

Only a few counts were recorded for this clonotype. This chain joins TRBV18 and TRBJ1-5; maybe TRBD1 (5 bases). Germline values: CDR1 KGHSH, CDR2 LQKENI. The CDR3 is made up of 15 amino acids. V was shortened by 1 base and J by 3 bases, with 10 bases between the two germline ends. This chain's CDR3 is CASSPRRASNQPQHF. The CDR3 DNA reads as TGTGCCAGCTCACCACGCAGGGCTTCCAATCAGCCCCAGCATTTT.

The genes are TRBV29-1 and TRBJ2-3; D gene ambiguous. Germline CDR1 and CDR2: SQVTM and ANQGSEA. The V gene lost 7 bases and the J gene lost 14 bases, with 16 bases spanning the gap. The CDR3 contains 10 residues. The CDR3 region has the DNA TGCAGCGCCTTAGTTAATTTTCGGTATTTT. Amino acids: CSALVNFRYF.

This chain joins TRBV15 and TRBJ2-1; 9 bases agree with TRBD1. The junction had 14 bases not matched to a gene; V was cut back by 5 bases and J by 9 bases. CDR1 and CDR2 from the germline V gene are LNHNV and YYDKDF (reference sequence). This CDR3 contains 16 residues. The DNA for the CDR3 is TGTGCCACCAGCCTCGCCACAGGGGGCGCTTATGGTGAGCAGTTCTTC. It specifies CATSLATGGAYGEQFF.

This sequence joins TRBV20-1 and TRBJ2-7; D is perhaps TRBD1 (6 bases). This CDR3 contains 13 residues. Trimming took 5 bases from V and 3 from J, leaving 14 bases between them. Germline CDR1 is DFQATT and CDR2 is SNEGSKA (reference sequence). CDR3: CSAVSPTGYEQYF. The CDR3 region has the DNA TGCAGTGCTGTAAGCCCGACAGGCTACGAGCAGTACTTC.

The table lists this clonotype with a few counts. The CDR3 DNA follows: TGTGCCAGCAGAAGGGTCGTGGGGGAGACTGAAGCTTTCTTT. It encodes CASRRVVGETEAFF. The J gene is TRBJ1-1, the V gene TRBV4-2; perhaps TRBD1 as D (5 bases). V lost 6 bases and J 5 bases, leaving 16 bases between the germline ends. Germline CDR1 reads LGHNA; CDR2 reads YNFKEQ. The CDR3 contains 14 residues.

This chain joins TRBV10-1 and TRBJ2-3, with 7 bases lining up with TRBD1. This CDR3 has 18 residues. V was clipped by 7 bases and J by 0 bases; unmatched bases: 16. In germline, CDR1 is WNHNN, CDR2 SYGVQD (reference sequence). CDR3 bases: TGCGCCAGCAATAAGGGGGACAGCTCGTATCCTAGCACAGATACGCAGTATTTT. Translation gives CASNKGDSSYPSTDTQYF.

J is TRBJ1-2 and V is TRBV19; no clear D gene. CDR3 length: 14 amino acids. V lost 3 bases to trimming and J lost 2 bases, with 10 bases between them. Germline values: CDR1 LNHDA, CDR2 SQIVND (reference sequence). CDR3 bases: TGTGCCAGTAGTATCGGTCCGGGGAACTATGGCTACACCTTC. This encodes CASSIGPGNYGYTF.

This clonotype was seen repeatedly, ten times or more. The rearrangement joins TRBV5-1 to TRBJ2-1, with TRBD2 matching 7 bases. In germline, CDR1 is SGHRS, CDR2 YFSETQ. The CDR3 is made up of 14 amino acids. The trim removed 4 bases at V and 8 bases at J, leaving 9 bases unmatched. The CDR3 nucleotides are TGCGCCAGCAGCCCACCCACGGCGGGGGATGAGCAGTTCTTC. Its translation: CASSPPTAGDEQFF. The variable domain in full, with the rest retrieved from reference TRBV5-1 and TRBJ2-1, is KAGVTQTPRYLIKTRGQQVTLSCSPISGHRSVSWYQQTPGQGLQFLFEYFSETQRNKGNFPGRFSGRQFSNSRSEMNVSTLELGDSALYLCASSPPTAGDEQFFGPGTRLTVL.

The chain employs TRBV27 and TRBJ1-2; a weak D match, TRBD1 (5 bases). Germline V CDR1 and CDR2: MNHEY, SMNVEV (reference sequence). The CDR3 loop spans 16 amino acids. Trimming took off 7 bases at V and 4 bases at J, with 22 bases between the two ends. CDR3 in amino acids: CASTSVSGLRGYGYTF. The CDR3 region has the DNA TGTGCCAGCACCAGTGTATCGGGGCTTAGGGGCTATGGCTACACCTTC.

This clonotype was picked up many times. J is TRBJ1-5 and V is TRBV19; 10 positions match TRBD1. This CDR3 is built from 15 residues. Germline V gene data show CDR1 as LNHDA and CDR2 as SQIVND (reference sequence). J gave up 7 bases and V 5 bases, and 8 bases lay outside the gene matches. The CDR3 is CASSPGQGLGQPQHF. CDR3 coding DNA: TGTGCCAGTAGTCCGGGACAGGGGCTCGGACAGCCCCAGCATTTT.

The V gene is TRBV5-5, the J gene TRBJ2-5; 9 bases are shared with TRBD1. This CDR3 spans 15 amino acids. CDR1 is SGHKS, CDR2 YYEKEE, per germline (reference sequence). J gave up 4 bases and V 4 bases, and 8 bases lay outside the gene matches. CDR3 amino acids: CASSREDRGGETQYF. The CDR3 bases are TGTGCCAGCAGCAGGGAGGACAGGGGCGGAGAGACCCAGTACTTC.

This clonotype appeared many times. The rearrangement joins TRBV20-1 to TRBJ2-7, with D unresolved. This CDR3 is 13 amino acids long. Trimming pared 3 bases from V and 3 bases from J, leaving 12 bases between. Looked up from germline, CDR1 is DFQATT and CDR2 is SNEGSKA (reference sequence). The CDR3 nucleotides are TGCAGTGCTAGGGAACCGATACTCTACGAGCAGTACTTC. It specifies CSAREPILYEQYF.

On this clonotype itself: Mismatch with germline at one junction end may stem from a read error. This chain joins TRBV2 and TRBJ2-4, with 8 bases aligning to TRBD2. Germline assignment: CDR1 SNHLY and CDR2 FYNNEI. The CDR3 sequence is 15 residues long. The CDR3 DNA reads TGTGCCAGCAGCGCGGGGGGCGCGGGCAAAGACATTCAGTACTTC. Protein: CASSAGGAGKDIQYF.

V is TRBV29-1 and J is TRBJ1-1, with D hard to call. There are 13 residues in the CDR3. Trimming removed 5 bases at V and 1 base at J, with 11 bases between. Germline lookup yields CDR1 SQVTM and CDR2 ANQGSEA. The CDR3 DNA sequence: TGCAGCGTTCGCGGAGTGGGGAACACTGAAGCTTTCTTT. Translation: CSVRGVGNTEAFF.

This clonotype has a count of ten or more. J is TRBJ2-7 and V is TRBV19, with D perhaps assigned TRBD1 or TRBD2 (5 bases each). The V gene lost 5 bases and the J gene lost 1 base, with 15 bases spanning the gap. CDR3 size: 15 residues. Per the germline V gene, CDR1 is LNHDA and CDR2 is SQIVND (reference sequence). The chain's CDR3 is CASSDFPGPSYEQYF. As DNA, the CDR3 is TGTGCCAGTAGTGACTTCCCGGGACCATCCTACGAGCAGTACTTC.

This clonotype showed up many times. The rearrangement uses TRBV3-1 and TRBJ1-6; 8 bases map to TRBD1. Trimming at V came to 4 bases and at J to 10 bases, leaving 9 bases not matched to a gene. CDR1 is LGHDT and CDR2 is YNNKEL in the germline V gene (reference sequence). The CDR3 totals 15 residues. The CDR3 here is CASSPSLTGASPLHF. CDR3 bases: TGTGCCAGCAGCCCAAGCCTGACAGGGGCCTCACCCCTCCACTTT.

The chain has TRBV2 and TRBJ1-5; no reliable D call. Deletions cut 6 bases from V and 4 bases from J, with 1 base between. This CDR3 is 10 amino acids long. The V gene's germline CDR1 is SNHLY and CDR2 FYNNEI. DNA for the CDR3: TGTGCCAGCAGAAATCAGCCCCAGCATTTT. Amino acid sequence: CASRNQPQHF. The variable domain in full, completed from reference TRBV2 and TRBJ1-5, reads EPEVTQTPSHQVTQMGQEVILRCVPISNHLYFYWYRQILGQKVEFLVSFYNNEISEKSEIFDDQFSVERPDGSNFTLKIRSTKLEDSAMYFCASRNQPQHFGDGTRLSIL.

This clonotype was seen only once. Being one base from a much bigger clone, this may be a read error. The rearrangement uses TRBV10-3 and TRBJ2-3, with a possible D match to TRBD1 (5 bases). The assigned J gene may be wrong: the sequence end matches TRBJ1-5 better. The CDR3 loop spans 14 amino acids. Germline CDR1 is ENHRY and CDR2 is SYGVKD. CDR3 DNA: TGTGCCACCACCCGGGGCTGGGGCACAGATACGCAGCATTTT. It is translated as CATTRGWGTDTQHF.

The J gene is TRBJ2-5, the V gene TRBV19, with 7 nucleotides matching TRBD1. V lost 3 bases, J lost 0 bases, and 4 bases stayed unmatched. The length of the CDR3 is 15 residues. Per germline, CDR1 LNHDA and CDR2 SQIVND (reference sequence). This chain's CDR3 is CASSIGTAYQETQYF. For the CDR3, the DNA is TGTGCCAGTAGTATCGGGACAGCCTACCAAGAGACCCAGTACTTC.

This clonotype was picked up many times. The chain recombines TRBV20-1 with TRBJ2-3; 9 nucleotides agree with TRBD2. CDR1 is DFQATT, CDR2 SNEGSKA, per germline (reference sequence). The CDR3 length is 14 residues. The V and J ends lost 3 bases and 6 bases, in that order; junction bases with no gene match: 7. DNA for the CDR3: TGCAGTGCTAGCCTAGCGGGGTCGCTGGATACGCAGTATTTT. Translating it yields CSASLAGSLDTQYF.

Note on this clonotype: The junction and the germline gene differ at one end; a read error may be behind it. The chain is built from TRBV13 and TRBJ1-5; 9 positions agree with TRBD1. The V gene's germline CDR1 is PRHDT and CDR2 FYEKMQ (reference sequence). This CDR3 has 20 amino acids. The CDR3 protein is CASSRGTGPFNTIQNRPQHF. Written as DNA, the CDR3 is TGTGCCAGCAGCCGGGGGACAGGGCCCTTCAATACAATACAAAATCGGCCCCAGCATTTT.

V and J are TRBV15 and TRBJ2-1; 8 positions agree with TRBD1. With V trimmed by 2 bases and J by 7 bases, 7 bases remained unmatched. The CDR3 loop spans 15 amino acids. Germline CDR1 is LNHNV and CDR2 is YYDKDF (reference sequence). CDR3 nucleotides: TGTGCCACCAGCAGAACCGGGACAGGTGGTAATGAGCAGTTCTTC. This sequence encodes CATSRTGTGGNEQFF.

The sample holds many counts of this clonotype. The rearrangement uses TRBV29-1 and TRBJ2-2; TRBD1 matches 12 bases. The length of the CDR3 is 16 residues. The J segment lost 5 bases and the V segment lost 6 bases, leaving 10 bases of the junction unmatched. Germline V lookup: CDR1 SQVTM, CDR2 ANQGSEA. Here the CDR3 DNA reads TGCAGCGTCAAACCGGGACAGGGGGCTGGGACCGGGGAGCTGTTTTTT. This codes for CSVKPGQGAGTGELFF.

The chain carries TRBV6-2 or TRBV6-3 and TRBJ2-5; TRBD1 matches 8 bases. After removal of 2 bases from V and 3 bases from J, the junction contained 11 bases not matched to a gene. Per the germline V gene, CDR1 is MNHEY and CDR2 is SVGEGT. There are 17 residues in the CDR3. The CDR3 nucleotides read TGTGCCAGCAGTTACCGGACAGGGCTTATTCCTAAAGAGACCCAGTACTTC. Amino acids: CASSYRTGLIPKETQYF.

This clonotype has only one observation. A clone one base away is much larger, so this may be a read error. The V and J genes are TRBV11-2 and TRBJ2-7; perhaps TRBD2 as D (6 bases). V lost 1 base, J lost 5 bases, and 24 bases lay in between. Germline loops: CDR1 SGHAT, CDR2 FQNNGV. CDR3 size: 18 residues. This chain's CDR3 is CASSLVALGGLDSHEQYF. The CDR3 DNA sequence: TGTGCCAGCAGCTTAGTCGCCCTGGGGGGACTTGATTCCCACGAGCAGTACTTC.

This clonotype was seen many times. The CDR3 is CASSLAPWSASGRPETQYF. The CDR3, as DNA: TGTGCCAGCAGCTTAGCGCCCTGGAGTGCTAGCGGGAGGCCTGAGACCCAGTACTTC. The rearrangement uses TRBV7-2 and TRBJ2-5; TRBD2 aligns across 11 bases. Germline-derived CDR1 and CDR2 are SGHTA and FQGNSA. The CDR3 runs to 19 residues. With V trimmed by 0 bases and J by 5 bases, 14 bases remained unmatched.

V and J are TRBV24-1 and TRBJ2-1; 9 positions agree with TRBD2. Unmatched junction bases numbered 10, after V lost 4 bases and J lost 4 bases. The CDR3 sequence is 17 residues long. CDR1 and CDR2 (germline): KGHDR, SFDVKD. Written as DNA, the CDR3 is TGTGCCACCAGTGACCACCCTAGCGGGACTAATTACAATGAGCAGTTCTTC. Translated, it gives CATSDHPSGTNYNEQFF.

This clonotype showed up many times. The rearrangement links TRBV12-3 or TRBV12-4 to TRBJ1-1, with no clear D. Trimming left V 4 bases short and J 8 bases short, with 8 bases between. The CDR3 length is 11 residues. CDR3 loop: CASSSGKEAFF. CDR3 coding DNA: TGTGCCAGCAGTTCAGGAAAGGAAGCTTTCTTT.